This TCR beta chain comes out of a study of shared clonotypes between healthy human individuals (dated by TCRdb to between 2020 and 2021). With respect to the entire study: Two women and three men aged 18 to 49 years were included in the cohort. To increase sequencing depth and limit assay-specific biases, different laboratories used diverse techniques to prepare libraries and sequence TCR repertoires. For each donor, three plates each were used for CD4 naive and CD4 memory, two plates were used for CD8 naive, and one plate was used for CD8 memory. To estimate repertoire size and how much clonotype sharing occurs between individuals, the study deeply sequenced the blood TCR repertoires of about five healthy adults. Between about 0.94 and 10 billion PBMCs per donor were obtained by leukapheresis. The investigation overall reported the following: Even with the large sequencing depth, rarefaction of the sorted-subset datasets indicated that sequencing was incomplete. Across a few donors, about 4.5% of naive CD4, approximately 4% of naive CD8, 2% to 2.5% of memory CD4, and under 0.45% of memory CD8 clonotypes were shared. Sampling was limited to blood, and TCR repertoires in tissue likely differ from TCR repertoires in blood. Higher generation probabilities were observed for clonotypes shared by all four sorted-subset donors than for non-shared clonotypes. Pairwise subsampling indicated that sequencing depth was expected to affect the degree of clonotype sharing among donors. Naive subsets generally had larger estimated clonotype richness than memory subsets. Because the study included a small number of donors, the genetic and exposure-history diversity represented was limited.

The donors were healthy, HIV-negative adults who had no recently reported acute infections or vaccinations. Every donor was a Caucasian adult residing in Nashville, Tennessee, USA. Magnetic negative selection was used to enrich CD4+ T cells, after which naive cells were positively selected on CD45RA and the negative fraction became the memory subset. Blood was obtained by leukapheresis, after which PBMCs were separated by Ficoll-Histopaque density gradient centrifugation and cryopreserved in liquid nitrogen vapor phase. Purity and quantity of every magnetically sorted T cell population were checked by analytical flow cytometry. Genomic DNA was isolated from each sorted fraction and quantified by UV absorbance on a Nanodrop 2000c. This clone was detected once. Its target antigen remains unknown. No per-base quality is available; no much larger clone lies one base away. Using the deep immunoSEQ assay, TCR CDR3 regions were amplified from genomic DNA by multiplex PCR. Genomic DNA extracted from each cell subset was distributed evenly over all wells of several immunoSEQ 96-well plates, and each plate served as one replicate. For sorted subsets, 200 to 250 ng genomic DNA, equal to tens of thousands of T cell genomes, was loaded into each replicate PCR. The purified libraries were quantified using a Qubit 3.0 fluorometer, sized with a Bioanalyzer 2100, and then quantified again using the KAPA Library Quantification kit. Every immunoSEQ 96-well plate was sequenced on a dedicated single-read 150-cycle Illumina NextSeq 550 flow cell. From the authors' description of their analysis: Because the immunoSEQ output held only junctional sequences and lacked quality scores, the filtering could not match the filtering applied to full-length reads. Sequences were annotated with PyIR, a Python wrapper for IgBLAST v1.9, and V/J genes and CDR3 were assigned using IMGT germline references. Reads were filtered out if the reads had weak V/J assignments (E-value above 1e-6), no CDR3, stop codons, out-of-frame junctions, or ambiguous translated residues. A V3J clonotype was defined by an identical inferred V gene, J gene, and CDR3 amino acid sequence. The percentage overlap between two repertoires was calculated by dividing the number of shared unique clonotypes by the size of the smaller repertoire. Three approaches were used to assess repertoire richness: RTK rarefaction, the Chao1 estimator, and Recon v2.1 estimates of unobserved clonotypes. OLGA was used to compute generation probabilities for all TCRbeta clonotypes that the gDNA method yielded from a handful of donors. Entries here come from immuneACCESS through TCRdb and include only in-frame sequences with V and J called. Some clones fail to appear in such tables; in the studies checked, an unresolved V gene covers under half of the shortfall, and the cause of the remainder is unknown. V, J and clone size derive from that table, while D and trimming were established from the DNA sequence. The sample has hundreds of thousands of clones on record, about 74% of them singletons. Of the sample, about a tenth falls within the top ten clones.

Sequencing was performed on memory CD4+ T cells sorted from blood. In the paper's terms, the cell subset or site label means: CD45RA-negative fraction. The TCR sequence derives from a man between 25 and 39 years old in good health.

The CDR3 here reads CASSSRPRLAGGNNEQFF. The DNA reads TGTGCCAGCAGCTCCCGCCCACGGCTAGCGGGAGGAAACAATGAGCAGTTCTTC. The V and J genes are TRBV5-5 and TRBJ2-1; a stretch of 11 junction bases matches TRBD2. From the cysteine up to the phenylalanine, the CDR3 has a length of 18 residues. The entry retains the CDR3 DNA only, 54 bases that are in frame from base 1. V and J are trimmed by 3 bases and 5 bases, and the gene matches miss 13 bases of the junction. CDR1 SGHKS and CDR2 YYEKEE are derived from the germline V gene (reference sequence).